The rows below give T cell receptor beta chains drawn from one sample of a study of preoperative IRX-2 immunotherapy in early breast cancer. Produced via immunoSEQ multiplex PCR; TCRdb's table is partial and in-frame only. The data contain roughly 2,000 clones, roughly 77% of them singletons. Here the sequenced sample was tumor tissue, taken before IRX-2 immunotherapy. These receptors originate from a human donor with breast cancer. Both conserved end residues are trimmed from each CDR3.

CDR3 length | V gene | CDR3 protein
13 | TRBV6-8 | ASTQTGRNNSPLH
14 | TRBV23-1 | ASSQVAEVTYNEQF
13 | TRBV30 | AWSVGSTVSDTQY
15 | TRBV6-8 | AINGGGFKGSTDTQY
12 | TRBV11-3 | ASSFGTAEEKLF
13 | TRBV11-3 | ASSLTGSRQTEAF
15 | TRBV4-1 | ASSLTRDREPPSIQY
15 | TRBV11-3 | ASSLFGWTVSNQPQH
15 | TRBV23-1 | ASSPSGAMISYNEQF
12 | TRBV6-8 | ASSFLAGNNEQF
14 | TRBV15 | ASSLAKGQVLYEQF
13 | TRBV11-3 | ASSLLPGWTTEAF
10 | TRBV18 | ASSGGSYEQY
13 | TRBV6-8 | ASSYWTAYQETQY
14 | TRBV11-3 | ASSLTGGSSNQPQH
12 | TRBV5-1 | ASSPDRVYTEAF
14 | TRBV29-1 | SVEDQVREFGYEQY
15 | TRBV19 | ASSIFPPGATNEKLF
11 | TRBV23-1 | ASSLPGQETQY
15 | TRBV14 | ASSQLRHMGARREQY
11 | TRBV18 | ASVAGLQETQY
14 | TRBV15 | ATSRAVDGGLKEQY
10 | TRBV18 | ASSALEDTIY
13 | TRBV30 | AWSVGRSSGNTIY
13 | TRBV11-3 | ASSFITSGNNEQF
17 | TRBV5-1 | ASSPKTHLLAGGPYEQY
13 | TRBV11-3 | ASSLGSWQYNEQF
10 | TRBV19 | ASSQPPLEAF
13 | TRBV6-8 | ASSYLQGRKEKLF
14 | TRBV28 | ASSSTSGRAVYEQY
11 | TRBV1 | ASSGAGSDTQY
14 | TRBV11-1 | ASSLRAVYSGNTIY
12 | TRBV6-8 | ASSSRPNTGELF
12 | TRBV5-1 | ASSLASGAAEAF
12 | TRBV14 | ASSPPGMNTEAF
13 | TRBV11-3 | ASSLEGGLNNEQF
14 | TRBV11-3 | ASSEYSGPNNSPLH
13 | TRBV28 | ASSLVTGGGEKLF
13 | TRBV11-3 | ASSLFQGVNEKLF
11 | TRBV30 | AWSVDRYTEAF
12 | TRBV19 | ASSAGTRTGELF
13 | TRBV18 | ASSPQAGAGTEAF
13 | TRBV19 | ASSLGSSSYNEQF
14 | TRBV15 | ATSRDLGLSGYGYT
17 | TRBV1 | ASSPQVPLPGGPPPLLF
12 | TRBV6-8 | ASSYQGYNTEAF
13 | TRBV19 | ASSQWDAPSGELF
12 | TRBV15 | ATSREGSWDTQY
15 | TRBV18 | ASSPPGLPATNEKLF
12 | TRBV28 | ASSNTPGPGEQF
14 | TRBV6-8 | ASRPTGARGNQPQH
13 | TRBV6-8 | AISGDRDARDRYT
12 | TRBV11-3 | ASSQGNSRGEQY